A single TCR beta chain is shown here with its context. Germline loops: CDR1 SGHTA, CDR2 FQGTGA. Trimming left V 5 bases short and J 7 bases short, with 17 bases between. The CDR3 extends over 14 amino acids. This entry comes from a study of memory CD4+ T cells and cytomegalovirus serostatus. Study-level information: Donors were healthy Belgian adults, 9 CMV seropositive and about 24 seronegative.

Authors' methods: Out-of-frame sequences were removed, leaving 2,000,000 or so distinct TCRbeta sequences. Some clones are missing from TCRdb's copy, which holds only in-frame ones; the method was immunoSEQ multiplex PCR. That table supplies the V and J calls and clone size; D and trimming were determined from the DNA. The profile shows approximately 65,000 clones, roughly four fifths of them singletons. The sort gate was single viable CD3+CD4+CD8-CD45RO+ cells for memory CD4+ T cells. CMV serostatus came from serum IgG against pp150, pp28, p38, p52. Total CD4+ T cells were enriched by CD4 positive selection.

This sequence joins TRBV7-3 and TRBJ1-2, with no clear D. This TCR was sampled from an adult in good health and CMV-seronegative. Sequencing was carried out using memory CD4+ T cells from blood. The CDR3 nucleotides read TGTGCCAGCAGCCCATCCGGCCCCTCAACTGGCTACACCTTC. It encodes CASSPSGPSTGYTF.